These 14 T cell receptor beta chains share one sample of origin, sequenced in a study of blood T cell repertoires in COVID-19. Measured with immunoSEQ multiplex PCR; TCRdb has only the in-frame clones, and not every one. The sample lists 210,000 or so clones, approximately 82% occurring once. Sequencing used peripheral blood. The source is a woman in her thirties or forties with acute or convalescent COVID-19.

The gene calls are TRBV29-1 and TRBJ1-5; D uncertain. Germline V gene data show CDR1 as SQVTM and CDR2 as ANQGSEA. This CDR3 is built from 13 residues. V was shortened by 4 bases and J by 6 bases, with 13 bases between the two germline ends. The CDR3, as DNA: TGCAGCGTTGCACAATCCGGAGGTCAGCCCCAGCATTTT. Its translation: CSVAQSGGQPQHF.

The gene calls are TRBV5-1 and TRBJ2-1, with D possibly TRBD2 on 5 matching bases. Germline V gene lookup returns CDR1 SGHRS and CDR2 YFSETQ. The CDR3 covers 15 residues. V lost 2 bases to trimming and J lost 4 bases, with 13 bases between them. DNA of the CDR3: TGCGCCAGCAGCTTAGGCGGGTCTACTTACAATGAGCAGTTCTTC. It specifies CASSLGGSTYNEQFF.

A word on this clone: This CDR3 is also generated by other DNA sequences in the sample. The chain links TRBV19 to TRBJ2-7; TRBD2 aligns across 11 bases. This CDR3 is built from 15 residues. With V trimmed by 3 bases and J by 5 bases, 6 bases remained unmatched. Germline values: CDR1 LNHDA, CDR2 SQIVND (reference sequence). CDR3 in DNA: TGTGCCAGTAGTATTGGGCTAGCGGGGGGTCACGAGCAGTACTTC. Translation: CASSIGLAGGHEQYF.

The CDR3: CASSHTTHSGLSYGYTF. The CDR3 DNA follows: TGCGCCAGCAGCCATACTACGCATTCAGGGTTATCCTATGGCTACACCTTC. This chain links TRBV5-1 with TRBJ1-2, with D possibly TRBD1 on 5 matching bases. The CDR3 is made up of 17 amino acids. CDR1 and CDR2 from the germline V gene are SGHRS and YFSETQ. V gave up 4 bases and J gave up 4 bases, with 23 bases separating them.

The chain uses TRBV5-1 and TRBJ1-1, with D unresolved. Germline V CDR1 and CDR2: SGHRS, YFSETQ. Trimming left V 1 base short and J 5 bases short, with 12 bases between. The CDR3 sequence is 14 residues long. The CDR3 loop is CASSLFGRDTEAFF. The CDR3 nucleotides are TGCGCCAGCAGCTTGTTCGGTCGGGATACTGAAGCTTTCTTT.

The chain couples TRBV24-1 to TRBJ2-1, with 8 bases identical to TRBD1. Germline assignment: CDR1 KGHDR and CDR2 SFDVKD. J lost 8 bases, V lost 1 base, and 3 bases had no gene match. CDR3 size: 14 residues. CDR3 residues: CATSDFGQGDEQFF. In DNA form, the CDR3 reads TGTGCCACCAGTGATTTCGGACAGGGTGATGAGCAGTTCTTC.

J is TRBJ2-2 and V is TRBV14, with 8 bases matching TRBD1. With V trimmed by 1 base and J by 1 base, 2 bases remained unmatched. The CDR3 has 16 amino acids. From germline, CDR1 is SGHDN and CDR2 FVKESK. The CDR3 sequence is CASSQAGTGNTGELFF. Here the CDR3 DNA reads TGTGCCAGCAGCCAAGCCGGGACAGGGAACACCGGGGAGCTGTTTTTT. Based on the CDR3 plus reference TRBV14 and TRBJ2-2, the full variable domain is EAGVTQFPSHSVIEKGQTVTLRCDPISGHDNLYWYRRVMGKEIKFLLHFVKESKQDESGMPNNRFLAERTGGTYSTLKVQPAELEDSGVYFCASSQAGTGNTGELFFGEGSRLTVL.

This chain connects TRBV7-9 to TRBJ2-7; 9 bases are a match to TRBD1. Germline-derived CDR1 and CDR2 are SEHNR and FQNEAQ (reference sequence). J lost 0 bases, V lost 5 bases, and 5 bases had no gene match. This CDR3 comprises 15 residues. CDR3 nucleotides: TGTGCCAGCAGCCGGGACAGGGACTACTCCTACGAGCAGTACTTC. This codes for CASSRDRDYSYEQYF.

This clone came up many times. The rearrangement uses TRBV4-1 and TRBJ1-5, with a weak D call TRBD1 (5 bases). The CDR3 covers 16 residues. Per the germline V gene, CDR1 is MGHRA and CDR2 is YSYEKL. Between the trimmed V and J ends, which lost 0 bases and 5 bases, there was a span of 14 bases. The CDR3 protein is CASSQEPSTVDQPQHF. The CDR3 DNA reads TGCGCCAGCAGCCAAGAGCCCTCGACAGTTGATCAGCCCCAGCATTTT.

CDR3 sequence reads: CASRPGGVQGTGELFF. In DNA form, the CDR3 reads TGTGCCAGCCGTCCGGGGGGGGTCCAGGGAACCGGGGAGCTGTTTTTT. The chain joins TRBV5-4 to TRBJ2-2, with 8 positions matching TRBD2. The ends lost 7 bases at V and 5 bases at J; junction bases unmatched: 13. This CDR3 is 16 amino acids long. Per the germline V gene, CDR1 is SGHNT and CDR2 is YYREEE (reference sequence). The full variable domain, completed using reference TRBV5-4 and TRBJ2-2, is ETGVTQSPTHLIKTRGQQVTLRCSSQSGHNTVSWYQQALGQGPQFIFQYYREEENGRGNFPPRFSGLQFPNYSSELNVNALELDDSALYLCASRPGGVQGTGELFFGEGSRLTVL.

V and J are TRBV4-1 and TRBJ2-1, with 10 bases that match TRBD2. The junction had 11 bases not matched to a gene; V was cut back by 0 bases and J by 6 bases. The CDR3 has 18 residues. Germline V gives CDR1 MGHRA, CDR2 YSYEKL. The CDR3 is CASSQDPFYSGRLNEQFF. CDR3 coding DNA: TGCGCCAGCAGCCAAGATCCCTTTTATAGCGGGAGGCTCAATGAGCAGTTCTTC.

The chain is built from TRBV24-1 and TRBJ2-5; D may be TRBD2 (6 bases). Germline V gives CDR1 KGHDR, CDR2 SFDVKD. This CDR3 has 14 amino acids. Trimming cost V 6 bases and J 2 bases, with 12 bases left between them. The CDR3 loop reads CATSSAAGQETQYF. DNA of the CDR3: TGTGCCACCAGTTCAGCGGCGGGGCAAGAGACCCAGTACTTC.

The chain couples TRBV6-5 to TRBJ1-2; the D is unclear. The V end lost 2 bases, the J end lost 6 bases, and 13 bases lay between the germline ends. Germline CDR1 MNHEY, CDR2 SVGAGI. The CDR3 extends over 14 amino acids. DNA for the CDR3: TGTGCCAGCAGTTACAGAGGGCTTGGGGATGGCTACACCTTC. Translating it yields CASSYRGLGDGYTF.

This rearrangement joins TRBV18 to TRBJ2-2, with 11 bases aligning to TRBD1. Per the germline V gene, CDR1 is KGHSH and CDR2 is LQKENI. This CDR3 spans 14 amino acids. Trimming at V came to 8 bases and at J to 3 bases, leaving 2 bases not matched to a gene. The CDR3, as DNA: TGTGCCAGCCGGGGACAGGGGGACACCGGGGAGCTGTTTTTT. Residues: CASRGQGDTGELFF.